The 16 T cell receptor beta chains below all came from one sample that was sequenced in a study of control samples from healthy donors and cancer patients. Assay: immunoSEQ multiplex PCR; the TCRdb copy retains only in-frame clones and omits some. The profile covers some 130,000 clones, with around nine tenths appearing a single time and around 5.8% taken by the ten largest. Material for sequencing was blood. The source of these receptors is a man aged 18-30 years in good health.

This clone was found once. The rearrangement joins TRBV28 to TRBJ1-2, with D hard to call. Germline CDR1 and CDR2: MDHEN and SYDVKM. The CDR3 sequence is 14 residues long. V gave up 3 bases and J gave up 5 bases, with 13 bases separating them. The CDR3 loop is CASSLTQTAYGYTF. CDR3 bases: TGTGCCAGCAGTTTGACTCAAACGGCGTATGGCTACACCTTC.

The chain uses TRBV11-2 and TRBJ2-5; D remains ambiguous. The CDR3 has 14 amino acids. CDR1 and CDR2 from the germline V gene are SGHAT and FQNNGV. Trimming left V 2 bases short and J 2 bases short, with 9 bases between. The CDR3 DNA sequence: TGTGCCAGCAGCTTATATAGGCCGCAAGAGACCCAGTACTTC. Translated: CASSLYRPQETQYF. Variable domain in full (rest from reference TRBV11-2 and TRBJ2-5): EAGVAQSPRYKIIEKRQSVAFWCNPISGHATLYWYQQILGQGPKLLIQFQNNGVVDDSQLPKDRFSAERLKGVDSTLKIQPAKLEDSAVYLCASSLYRPQETQYFGPGTRLLVL.

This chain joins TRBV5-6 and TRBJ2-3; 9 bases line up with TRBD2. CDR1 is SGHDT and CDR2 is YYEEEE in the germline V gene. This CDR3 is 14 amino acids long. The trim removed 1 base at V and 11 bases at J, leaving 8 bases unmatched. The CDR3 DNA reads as TGTGCCAGCAGCTTGATAACAGCGGGGGGTATGCAGTATTTT. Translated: CASSLITAGGMQYF.

CDR3 nucleotide sequence: TGCGCCAGCAGCCAAGGAAGTGGTTCACCCCTCCACTTT. This codes for CASSQGSGSPLHF. The rearrangement links TRBV4-1 to TRBJ1-6, with D unclear. The V end was cut by 1 base, the J end by 9 bases, with 7 bases between. This CDR3 comprises 13 residues. The germline gives CDR1 MGHRA, CDR2 YSYEKL.

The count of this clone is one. This CDR3 reads CASSVGAGLGTEAFF. As DNA, the CDR3 is TGTGCCAGCAGCGTAGGGGCAGGGCTGGGCACTGAAGCTTTCTTT. V and J are TRBV9 and TRBJ1-1, with D possibly matching TRBD1 (5 bases). The germline V and J ends were trimmed by 0 bases and 4 bases, with 13 bases remaining between them. The CDR3 totals 15 residues. Germline V lookup: CDR1 SGDLS, CDR2 YYNGEE.

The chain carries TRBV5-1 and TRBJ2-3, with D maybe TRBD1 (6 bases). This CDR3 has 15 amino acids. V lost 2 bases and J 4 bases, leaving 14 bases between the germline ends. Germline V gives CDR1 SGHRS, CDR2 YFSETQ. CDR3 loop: CASSFPQGTSDTQYF. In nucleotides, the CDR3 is TGCGCCAGCAGCTTCCCCCAGGGGACATCAGATACGCAGTATTTT.

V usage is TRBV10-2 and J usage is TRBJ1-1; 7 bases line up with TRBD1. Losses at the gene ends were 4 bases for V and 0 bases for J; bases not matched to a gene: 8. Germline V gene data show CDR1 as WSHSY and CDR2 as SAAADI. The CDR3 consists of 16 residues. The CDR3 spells CASSVRGRELNTEAFF. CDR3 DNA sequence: TGCGCCAGCAGTGTTAGGGGGCGCGAGCTGAACACTGAAGCTTTCTTT.

In DNA, the CDR3 is TGTGCCAGCAGCATTCGCGGGGGGGTTAACACCGGGGAGCTGTTTTTT. The encoded protein is CASSIRGGVNTGELFF. This chain links TRBV5-6 with TRBJ2-2; TRBD2 matches at 9 bases. Trimming removed 4 bases from V and 2 bases from J; junction bases left unmatched: 6. Germline values: CDR1 SGHDT, CDR2 YYEEEE. The CDR3 is 16 amino acids.

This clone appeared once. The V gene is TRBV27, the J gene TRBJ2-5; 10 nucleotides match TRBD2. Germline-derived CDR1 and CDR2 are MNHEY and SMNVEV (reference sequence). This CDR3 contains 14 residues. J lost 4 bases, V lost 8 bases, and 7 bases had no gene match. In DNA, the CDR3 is TGTGCCAGCCTCCCAGCGGGGGGGGGAGAGACCCAGTACTTC. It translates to CASLPAGGGETQYF.

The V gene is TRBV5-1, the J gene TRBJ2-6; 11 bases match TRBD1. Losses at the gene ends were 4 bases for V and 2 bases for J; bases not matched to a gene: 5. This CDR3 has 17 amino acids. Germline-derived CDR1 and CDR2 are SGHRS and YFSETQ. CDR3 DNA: TGCGCCAGCAGCCCGGACAGGGGGCTCACTGGGGCCAACGTCCTGACTTTC. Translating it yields CASSPDRGLTGANVLTF.

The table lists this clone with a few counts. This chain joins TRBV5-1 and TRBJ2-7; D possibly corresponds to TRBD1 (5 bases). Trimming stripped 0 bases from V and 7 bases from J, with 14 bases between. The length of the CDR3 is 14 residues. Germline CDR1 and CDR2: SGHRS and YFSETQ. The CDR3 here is CASSLGSGSREQYF. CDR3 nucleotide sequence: TGCGCCAGCAGCTTGGGTTCAGGGTCTCGGGAGCAGTACTTC.

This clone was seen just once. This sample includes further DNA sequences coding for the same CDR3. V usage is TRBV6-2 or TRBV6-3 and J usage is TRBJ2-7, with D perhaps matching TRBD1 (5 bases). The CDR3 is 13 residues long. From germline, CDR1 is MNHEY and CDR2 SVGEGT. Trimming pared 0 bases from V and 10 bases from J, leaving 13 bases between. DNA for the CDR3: TGTGCCAGCAGTTACTCGGTACAGGCCGAACAGTACTTC. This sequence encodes CASSYSVQAEQYF.

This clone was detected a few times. CDR3 residues: CAWSVPPRGTELMNTEAFF. The CDR3 DNA reads as TGTGCCTGGAGCGTCCCCCCCCGGGGCACCGAACTTATGAACACTGAAGCTTTCTTT. The chain joins TRBV30 to TRBJ1-1; D is perhaps TRBD1 (5 bases). V lost 3 bases and J 0 bases, leaving 26 bases between the germline ends. Looked up from germline, CDR1 is GTSNPN and CDR2 is SVGIG (reference sequence). The CDR3 totals 19 residues.

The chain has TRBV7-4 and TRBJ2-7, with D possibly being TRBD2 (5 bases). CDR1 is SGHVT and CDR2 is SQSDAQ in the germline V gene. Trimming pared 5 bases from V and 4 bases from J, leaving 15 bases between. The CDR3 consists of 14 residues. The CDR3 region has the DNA TGTGCCAGCAGCACAACCGGGATGCTTTACGAGCAGTACTTC. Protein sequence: CASSTTGMLYEQYF.

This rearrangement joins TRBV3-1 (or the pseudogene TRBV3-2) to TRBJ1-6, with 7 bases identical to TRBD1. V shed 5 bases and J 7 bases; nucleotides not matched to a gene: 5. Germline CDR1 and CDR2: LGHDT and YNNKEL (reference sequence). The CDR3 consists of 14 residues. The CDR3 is CASSRGQWNSPLHF. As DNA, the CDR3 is TGTGCCAGCAGCAGGGGACAGTGGAATTCACCCCTCCACTTT.

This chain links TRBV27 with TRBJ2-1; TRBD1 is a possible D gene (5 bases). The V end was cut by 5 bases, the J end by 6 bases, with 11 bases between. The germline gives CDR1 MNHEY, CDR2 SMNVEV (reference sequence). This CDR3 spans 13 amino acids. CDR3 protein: CASSKGRLNEQFF. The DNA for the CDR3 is TGTGCCAGCAGTAAGGGGCGACTCAATGAGCAGTTCTTC.